The rows below give T cell receptor beta chains drawn from one sample of a study of long-term antiretroviral therapy in people with HIV. Using immunoSEQ multiplex PCR, the repertoire was profiled, and TCRdb retains in-frame clones only, with some absent. The data contain around 19,000 clones, over 75% of them singletons. The source was unsorted PBMCs, collected 2.6 years after starting antiretroviral therapy. These receptors were obtained from a woman aged 45-65 years with HIV. Both conserved end residues are part of each CDR3. D genes are given only for firm matches. Part of the rows lack a size; the others show once, few, many or a class for expanded clones.

. | TRBJ2-7 | TRBV6-1 | . | TGTGCCAGCATCGAAAGGGCTACCCCCGACTACGAGCAGTACTTC | CASIERATPDYEQYF
. | TRBJ2-1 | TRBV5-1 | TRBD1 | TGCGCCAGCAGCTTATCAGGGGGCCTGTCCTACAATGAGCAGTTCTTC | CASSLSGGLSYNEQFF
. | TRBJ2-3 | TRBV19 | . | TGTGCCACAAGAAAGACAGATACGCAGTATTTT | CATRKTDTQYF
. | TRBJ2-2 | TRBV9 | TRBD1 | TGTGCCAGCAGCGTCCTGGGACAGGTCGCCGGGGAGCTGTTTTTT | CASSVLGQVAGELFF
. | TRBJ2-7 | TRBV4-1 | TRBD2 | TGCGCCAGCAGCCAAGATATGACTAGCGGGTTCAACGAGCAGTACTTC | CASSQDMTSGFNEQYF
. | TRBJ2-2 | TRBV4-1 | . | TGCGCCAGCAGCCCCCCCCCGGCCACGGGAGGGGAGCTGTTTTTT | CASSPPPATGGELFF
. | TRBJ2-1 | TRBV9 | TRBD2 | TGTGCCAGCAGCGTAGCGGAGGGACTAGTTTACAATGAGCAGTTCTTC | CASSVAEGLVYNEQFF
. | TRBJ2-1 | TRBV20-1 | . | TGCAGTGGACTTTACAATGAGCAGTTCTTC | CSGLYNEQFF
medium-sized | TRBJ2-7 | TRBV6-1 | . | TGTGCCAGCAGTGACCCTGACAGCGGCTCCTACTACGAGCAGTACTTC | CASSDPDSGSYYEQYF
. | TRBJ2-2 | TRBV19 | . | TGTGCCAGTAGTATAGCGGGTAACAGGGAGCTGTTTTTT | CASSIAGNRELFF
. | TRBJ2-7 | TRBV7-8 | TRBD2 | TGTGCCAGCAGCTTAAGAAGGGAAGCGGGAGGGCCGGGCGAGCAGTACTTC | CASSLRREAGGPGEQYF
. | TRBJ2-7 | TRBV7-9 | TRBD1 | TGTGCCAGCAGCCGACAGGGCGAAGCCTACGAGCAGTACTTC | CASSRQGEAYEQYF
once | TRBJ1-4 | TRBV28 | . | TGTGCCAGCAGTTTTCTGGGGCGAAAACTGTTTTTT | CASSFLGRKLFF
. | TRBJ2-1 | TRBV27 | . | TGTGCCAGCAGTTCAACAGGCTACAATGAGCAGTTCTTC | CASSSTGYNEQFF
once | TRBJ2-2 | TRBV7-9 | . | TGTGCCAGCAGCTTATCGGGAGCGAACACCGGGGAGCTGTTTTTT | CASSLSGANTGELFF
. | TRBJ1-5 | TRBV28 | . | TGTGCCAGCAGTCGGGGTTTCAGGGAGGCCAATCAGCCCCAGCATTTT | CASSRGFREANQPQHF
. | TRBJ2-7 | TRBV18 | TRBD2 | TGTGCCAGCTCACCAATCTGGACTAGCGCCCAGACCTACGAGCAGTACTTC | CASSPIWTSAQTYEQYF
. | TRBJ2-3 | TRBV7-9 | . | TGTGCCAGCAGCTGGGCTAGCACAGATACGCAGTATTTT | CASSWASTDTQYF
once | TRBJ1-4 | TRBV2 | . | TGTGCCAGCAGGGGCTCCCGGGAAGTTAATGAAAAACTGTTTTTT | CASRGSREVNEKLFF
. | TRBJ2-1 | TRBV5-1 | TRBD2 | TGCGCCAGCAGCTCGGGACTAGCGGGAGCAGATGAGCAGTTCTTC | CASSSGLAGADEQFF
. | TRBJ2-2 | TRBV28 | . | TGTGCCAGCAGTGATCAGGGGCACACCGGGGAGCTGTTTTTT | CASSDQGHTGELFF
. | TRBJ2-1 | TRBV6-6 | TRBD2 | TGTGCCAGCAGCCACAGCGGGACCGCGAATGAGCAGTTCTTC | CASSHSGTANEQFF
. | TRBJ2-1 | TRBV6-5 | . | TGTGCCAGCAGCGAAACAGGGTTAGTGAATGAGCAGTTCTTC | CASSETGLVNEQFF
. | TRBJ2-7 | TRBV25-1 | . | TGTGCCAGCAGTGTAGGGGCGGGACGGGAGCAGTACTTC | CASSVGAGREQYF
. | TRBJ2-2 | TRBV5-4 | TRBD2 | TGTGCCAGCAGCAAGGGACTAGCGGGAGCGAACACCGGGGAGCTGTTTTTT | CASSKGLAGANTGELFF